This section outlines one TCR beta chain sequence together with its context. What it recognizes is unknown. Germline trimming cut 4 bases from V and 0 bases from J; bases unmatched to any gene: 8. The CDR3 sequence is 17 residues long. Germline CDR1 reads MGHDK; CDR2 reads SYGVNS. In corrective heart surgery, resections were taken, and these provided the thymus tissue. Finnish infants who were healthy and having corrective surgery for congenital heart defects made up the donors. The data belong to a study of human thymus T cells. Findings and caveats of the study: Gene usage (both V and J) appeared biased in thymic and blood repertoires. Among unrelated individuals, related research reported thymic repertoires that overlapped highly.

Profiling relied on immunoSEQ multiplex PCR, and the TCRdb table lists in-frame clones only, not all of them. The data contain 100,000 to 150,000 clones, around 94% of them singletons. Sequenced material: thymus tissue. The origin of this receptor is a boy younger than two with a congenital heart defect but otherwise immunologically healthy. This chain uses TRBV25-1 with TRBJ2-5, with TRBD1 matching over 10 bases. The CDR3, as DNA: TGTGCCAGCAGTGTACCGGGACAGGGGAGGGACCAAGAGACCCAGTACTTC. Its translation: CASSVPGQGRDQETQYF.